Shown below are 30 T cell receptor beta chains from a single sample sequenced in a study of identifying expanded T cells in peripheral blood. Method: immunoSEQ multiplex PCR; TCRdb's copy keeps in-frame clones and lacks some. The sample lists 100,000 or so clones, roughly 85% occurring once. Sequenced input: blood. These receptors all come from a person aged 18-69 years in good health.

The chain combines TRBV11-2 with TRBJ2-5, with 7 bases that match TRBD1. This CDR3 has 15 amino acids. Germline V gene data show CDR1 as SGHAT and CDR2 as FQNNGV. J lost 4 bases, V lost 1 base, and 6 bases had no gene match. The chain's CDR3 is CASSLALGQIETQYF. The CDR3 nucleotides read TGTGCCAGCAGCTTAGCGCTGGGACAGATAGAGACCCAGTACTTC.

This clone was recorded once. This chain connects TRBV6-1 to TRBJ1-5, with D unresolved. Germline values: CDR1 MNHNS, CDR2 SASEGT. With 3 bases removed from V and 10 bases from J, the gap between germline ends came to 10 bases. CDR3 length: 12 residues. The CDR3, as DNA: TGTGCCAGCAGTGACCAGGCTCGACCCCAGCATTTT. Translated: CASSDQARPQHF.

The chain is built from TRBV2 and TRBJ2-5; perhaps TRBD2 as D (5 bases). Germline loops: CDR1 SNHLY, CDR2 FYNNEI. The ends were cut back, 7 bases at V and 7 bases at J, with 16 bases in the middle. The CDR3 is 13 amino acids. The CDR3 reads CASIRTLEGTQYF. CDR3 sequence (DNA): TGTGCCAGCATCAGGACCTTAGAGGGGACCCAGTACTTC.

The count of this clone is one. The chain employs TRBV12-5 and TRBJ2-3; 11 positions agree with TRBD1. V was pared by 6 bases and J by 5 bases, with 7 bases of the junction left unmatched. The germline gives CDR1 LGHNT, CDR2 FRNRAP. The CDR3 sequence is 15 residues long. Here the CDR3 reads CASGRAGTGGDTQYF. CDR3 DNA sequence: TGTGCTAGTGGACGAGCCGGGACAGGGGGAGATACGCAGTATTTT. Supplemented by reference TRBV12-5 and TRBJ2-3, the full variable domain reads DARVTQTPRHKVTEMGQEVTMRCQPILGHNTVFWYRQTMMQGLELLAYFRNRAPLDDSGMPKDRFSAEMPDATLATLKIQPSEPRDSAVYFCASGRAGTGGDTQYFGPGTRLTVL.

The rearrangement uses TRBV14 and TRBJ1-1; no definite D call. The CDR3 extends over 15 amino acids. V dropped 5 bases and J dropped 6 bases, with 19 bases sitting between them. Germline CDR1 is SGHDN and CDR2 is FVKESK. The CDR3 DNA sequence: TGTGCCAGCAGCGAAAGGGTAGGGATTAGCGCTGAAGCTTTCTTT. Encoded protein: CASSERVGISAEAFF. Supplemented by reference TRBV14 and TRBJ1-1, the full variable domain reads EAGVTQFPSHSVIEKGQTVTLRCDPISGHDNLYWYRRVMGKEIKFLLHFVKESKQDESGMPNNRFLAERTGGTYSTLKVQPAELEDSGVYFCASSERVGISAEAFFGQGTRLTVV.

The CDR3 is CASSPDGQGGYNEQFF. In DNA form, the CDR3 reads TGCGCCAGCAGCCCGGACGGACAGGGCGGCTACAATGAGCAGTTCTTC. The V gene is TRBV5-1, the J gene TRBJ2-1; 8 bases fit TRBD1. Trimming took 4 bases from V and 3 from J; bases not matched to a gene: 9. Germline V gives CDR1 SGHRS, CDR2 YFSETQ. The CDR3 is 16 residues long. Together with reference TRBV5-1 and TRBJ2-1, the CDR3 gives the full variable domain: KAGVTQTPRYLIKTRGQQVTLSCSPISGHRSVSWYQQTPGQGLQFLFEYFSETQRNKGNFPGRFSGRQFSNSRSEMNVSTLELGDSALYLCASSPDGQGGYNEQFFGPGTRLTVL.

This clone was observed once. The genes are TRBV9 and TRBJ2-3; TRBD2 aligns across 10 bases. CDR1 SGDLS and CDR2 YYNGEE come from the germline V gene. Trimming removed 5 bases from V and 4 bases from J; junction bases left unmatched: 10. The CDR3 sequence is 16 residues long. For the CDR3, the DNA is TGTGCCAGCAGGGGTACCGGGACTAGCGATTCAGATACGCAGTATTTT. Its translation is CASRGTGTSDSDTQYF.

The chain joins TRBV5-1 to TRBJ2-7, with D perhaps TRBD1 or TRBD2 (5 bases each). The V end was cut by 5 bases, the J end by 0 bases, with 15 bases between. This CDR3 is 15 amino acids long. The V gene's germline CDR1 is SGHRS and CDR2 YFSETQ. The CDR3 sequence: CASRRGRESSYEQYF. In nucleotides, the CDR3 is TGCGCCAGCAGAAGGGGTAGGGAGTCCTCCTACGAGCAGTACTTC.

V usage is TRBV4-3 and J usage is TRBJ2-7; TRBD2 matches at 13 bases. CDR3 length: 15 residues. Germline loops: CDR1 LGHNA, CDR2 YSLEER. J gave up 4 bases and V 4 bases, and 4 bases lay outside the gene matches. The CDR3 sequence: CASSRETSGGYEQYF. In DNA form, the CDR3 reads TGCGCCAGCAGCCGAGAGACTAGCGGGGGGTACGAGCAGTACTTC.

This rearrangement joins TRBV10-1 to TRBJ2-7; D unresolved. Germline CDR1 and CDR2: WNHNN and SYGVQD (reference sequence). Trimming stripped 11 bases from V and 3 bases from J, with 5 bases between. This CDR3 spans 9 amino acids. CDR3 in amino acids: CAVHYEQYF. For the CDR3, the DNA is TGCGCCGTCCACTACGAGCAGTACTTC.

The rearrangement links TRBV9 to TRBJ1-2; D possibly corresponds to TRBD1 (6 bases). Trimming removed 0 bases from V and 1 base from J, with 10 bases in between. CDR1 and CDR2 from the germline V gene are SGDLS and YYNGEE. CDR3 size: 15 residues. The CDR3 bases are TGTGCCAGCAGCGTAGGACAGGACGTTAACTATGGCTACACCTTC. This codes for CASSVGQDVNYGYTF.

The chain has TRBV6-6 and TRBJ1-1; a weak D match, TRBD1 (6 bases). Trimming shortened V by 2 bases and J by 9 bases, and 7 bases separated the two germline ends. Germline V gene data show CDR1 as MNHNY and CDR2 as SVGAGI (reference sequence). The CDR3 is 11 amino acids. CDR3: CASSYDRQAFF. CDR3 in DNA: TGTGCCAGCAGTTACGACAGGCAAGCTTTCTTT.

This chain uses TRBV7-9 with TRBJ1-5; the match to TRBD1 covers 12 bases. Trimming at V came to 1 base and at J to 4 bases, leaving 5 bases not matched to a gene. The CDR3 consists of 17 residues. Germline lookup yields CDR1 SEHNR and CDR2 FQNEAQ (reference sequence). The CDR3 nucleotides are TGTGCCAGCAGCTTAGGTCCGGGACAGGGGGCGAATCAGCCCCAGCATTTT. This sequence encodes CASSLGPGQGANQPQHF.

The chain recombines TRBV5-6 with TRBJ2-1; TRBD2 aligns across 7 bases. CDR3 size: 16 residues. Germline V gene data show CDR1 as SGHDT and CDR2 as YYEEEE. J gave up 3 bases and V 0 bases, and 6 bases lay outside the gene matches. CDR3 nucleotides: TGTGCCAGCAGCTTGGCAGGGCCTAGCGGCTACAATGAGCAGTTCTTC. It is translated as CASSLAGPSGYNEQFF.

This clone was seen a few times. The CDR3 DNA reads TGTGCCAGCAGTCCCCTCTCCCCCGGATACAATCAGCCCCAGCATTTT. Translation: CASSPLSPGYNQPQHF. The chain joins TRBV27 to TRBJ1-5; D not certain. From germline, CDR1 is MNHEY and CDR2 SMNVEV (reference sequence). Trimming removed 5 bases from V and 3 bases from J, with 17 bases in between. The CDR3 sequence is 16 residues long.

V and J are TRBV20-1 and TRBJ2-5; unclear D gene. With 0 bases removed from V and 12 bases from J, the gap between germline ends came to 5 bases. This CDR3 has 9 residues. In germline, CDR1 is DFQATT, CDR2 SNEGSKA (reference sequence). As DNA, the CDR3 is TGCAGTGCTAGAGAATCTAAGTACTTC. Its translation is CSARESKYF.

This clone was picked up one time. This specimen includes other DNA sequences encoding the same CDR3. The chain is built from TRBV9 and TRBJ1-5; no firm D call. This CDR3 region has 15 residues. V was pared by 0 bases and J by 0 bases, with 7 bases between. Germline-derived CDR1 and CDR2 are SGDLS and YYNGEE. CDR3 coding DNA: TGTGCCAGCAGCGTAGCTGGGGATAGCAATCAGCCCCAGCATTTT. The encoded protein is CASSVAGDSNQPQHF.

The chain couples TRBV10-3 to TRBJ2-2; the D gene is possibly TRBD1 (5 bases). This CDR3 is 16 amino acids long. Germline V lookup: CDR1 ENHRY, CDR2 SYGVKD. V was shortened by 3 bases and J by 0 bases, with 11 bases between the two germline ends. The DNA for the CDR3 is TGTGCCATCAGTGAACGACAGATTGCGAACACCGGGGAGCTGTTTTTT. Translation: CAISERQIANTGELFF.

This sequence joins TRBV2 and TRBJ1-5; 7 positions match TRBD1. Germline CDR1 and CDR2: SNHLY and FYNNEI. V was pared by 5 bases and J by 0 bases, with 4 bases of the junction left unmatched. The CDR3 runs to 15 residues. CDR3 sequence (DNA): TGTGCCAGCAGTCTGAACAGGGGTAGCAATCAGCCCCAGCATTTT. It codes for CASSLNRGSNQPQHF.

This chain joins TRBV6-5 and TRBJ2-2; 9 nucleotides agree with TRBD1. V shed 7 bases and J 9 bases; nucleotides not matched to a gene: 12. Per germline, CDR1 MNHEY and CDR2 SVGAGI. The CDR3 loop spans 15 amino acids. This CDR3 is CASTGKTGGIWELFF. CDR3 in DNA: TGTGCCAGCACCGGAAAGACAGGGGGTATATGGGAGCTGTTTTTT.

The chain joins TRBV4-3 to TRBJ2-7; weak D call: TRBD2 (6 bases). V lost 4 bases and J 7 bases, leaving 20 bases between the germline ends. This CDR3 region has 15 residues. Germline lookup yields CDR1 LGHNA and CDR2 YSLEER. In nucleotides, the CDR3 is TGCGCCAGCAGCCCCCACCTGCTCTGGGGGAGGGAGCAGTACTTC. Encoded protein: CASSPHLLWGREQYF.

The chain links TRBV2 to TRBJ2-7, with 10 bases aligning to TRBD2. The CDR3 covers 14 residues. In germline, CDR1 is SNHLY, CDR2 FYNNEI. V trimming: 7 bases; J trimming: 7 bases; junction bases outside the gene matches: 10. This CDR3 is CASTPAGGPWEQYF. DNA of the CDR3: TGTGCCAGCACACCAGCGGGGGGGCCATGGGAGCAGTACTTC.

This chain connects TRBV7-9 to TRBJ2-1, with TRBD1 matching over 8 bases. Per germline, CDR1 SEHNR and CDR2 FQNEAQ (reference sequence). The CDR3 is 15 residues long. V was pared by 4 bases and J by 8 bases, with 10 bases of the junction left unmatched. The CDR3 here is CASSSPDRVLDEQFF. The CDR3 DNA reads as TGTGCCAGCAGCTCACCGGACAGGGTGTTGGATGAGCAGTTCTTC.

This clone appeared a single time. The genes are TRBV5-6 and TRBJ1-2, with D hard to call. Germline assignment: CDR1 SGHDT and CDR2 YYEEEE. This CDR3 is built from 14 residues. The V end lost 2 bases, the J end lost 4 bases, and 12 bases lay between the germline ends. CDR3 loop: CASSFGNSGYGYTF. CDR3 in DNA: TGTGCCAGCAGCTTTGGGAACAGCGGCTATGGCTACACCTTC.

The genes are TRBV2 and TRBJ2-2; 7 nucleotides agree with TRBD1. There are 15 residues in the CDR3. Germline lookup yields CDR1 SNHLY and CDR2 FYNNEI. V lost 5 bases, J lost 5 bases, and 8 bases stayed unmatched. CDR3 amino acids: CASSYRGDLTGELFF. CDR3 nucleotides: TGTGCCAGCAGTTACAGGGGAGACTTGACCGGGGAGCTGTTTTTT. Variable domain in full (rest from reference TRBV2 and TRBJ2-2): EPEVTQTPSHQVTQMGQEVILRCVPISNHLYFYWYRQILGQKVEFLVSFYNNEISEKSEIFDDQFSVERPDGSNFTLKIRSTKLEDSAMYFCASSYRGDLTGELFFGEGSRLTVL.

Only a few counts were recorded for this clone. This chain joins TRBV27 and TRBJ2-3, with 10 positions matching TRBD1. The CDR3 is 16 residues long. Germline CDR1 is MNHEY and CDR2 is SMNVEV (reference sequence). V gave up 5 bases and J gave up 2 bases; unmatched junction bases: 7. CDR3 nucleotide sequence: TGTGCCAGCAGTCCCGACAGGGGGCGCGCCACAGATACGCAGTATTTT. Translated, it gives CASSPDRGRATDTQYF.

The chain joins TRBV6-5 to TRBJ1-1; possible D gene TRBD1, 5 bases. Deletions cut 5 bases from V and 5 bases from J, with 18 bases between. The CDR3 runs 15 residues. In germline, CDR1 is MNHEY, CDR2 SVGAGI. CDR3 protein: CASSQGSTVGTEAFF. The CDR3, as DNA: TGTGCCAGCAGTCAAGGGTCGACAGTCGGAACTGAAGCTTTCTTT.

The V gene is TRBV2, the J gene TRBJ2-3, with D tentatively TRBD2 (7 bases). Germline loops: CDR1 SNHLY, CDR2 FYNNEI. Trimming removed 2 bases at V and 4 bases at J, with 13 bases between. The CDR3 spans 15 residues. The CDR3 region is CASSEFRGASDTQYF. The CDR3 DNA sequence: TGTGCCAGCAGTGAATTCCGGGGGGCATCAGATACGCAGTATTTT.

CDR3 DNA: TGCGCCAGCAGCTTGGTAACAGGGGGCACCACTGAAGCTTTCTTT. It specifies CASSLVTGGTTEAFF. V usage is TRBV5-1 and J usage is TRBJ1-1, with TRBD1 identical over 9 bases. This CDR3 contains 15 residues. Germline V gives CDR1 SGHRS, CDR2 YFSETQ. Trimming at V came to 0 bases and at J to 4 bases, leaving 4 bases not matched to a gene.

This clone was picked up one time. This chain joins TRBV27 and TRBJ2-3; tentatively, D is TRBD1 (5 bases). V was cut by 2 bases and J by 2 bases, with 8 bases left in between. In germline, CDR1 is MNHEY, CDR2 SMNVEV (reference sequence). The CDR3 loop spans 14 amino acids. This chain's CDR3 is CASSLVGHTDTQYF. In nucleotides, the CDR3 is TGTGCCAGCAGTTTAGTAGGACACACAGATACGCAGTATTTT.